A selection of T cell receptor beta chains follows, all from one sample in a study of graft-versus-host responses after intestinal transplantation. Generated by immunoSEQ multiplex PCR, the TCRdb table keeps only in-frame clones and is missing some. The top ten clones hold approximately 3% of a sample with 29,000 or so clones, about 80% of them seen once. The specimen comprised ileum tissue, sampled 98 days after intestinal transplantation. The origin of the receptors is a human patient who received an intestinal transplant, so some T cells may come from the graft donor. Both conserved end residues are trimmed from each CDR3. The order of the fields is V gene, J gene, CDR3 protein.

>TRBV4-1|TRBJ2-1
ASSQDPGASYNEQF
>TRBV7-2|TRBJ2-7
ASSLIRGTTYEQY
>TRBV6-5|TRBJ1-2
ASSYGGLGGYT
>TRBV27|TRBJ1-2
ASRQGAHGYT
>TRBV2|TRBJ2-2
ASSPGQNTGELF
>TRBV7-9|TRBJ1-3
ASSSAGYSGNTIY
>TRBV10-3|TRBJ2-1
ATGGNEQF
>TRBV18|TRBJ1-5
ASRQGEGNQPQH
>TRBV2|TRBJ2-1
AFHRRESSYNEQF
>TRBV10-3|TRBJ1-1
AISERDRMNTEAF
>TRBV4-1|TRBJ1-1
ASSLNTEAF
>TRBV28|TRBJ1-2
ASSLWQGGGYGYT
>TRBV7-9|TRBJ2-2
ASSLGIAGELF
>TRBV5-6|TRBJ1-6
ASSSSGGTNSPLH
>TRBV7-9|TRBJ2-5
ASSSGALAPRVETQY
>TRBV18|TRBJ2-3
ASSPDQSGADTQY